The entry below describes one TCR beta chain. Measured with immunoSEQ multiplex PCR; TCRdb has only the in-frame clones, and not every one. The table shows 200,000 to 250,000 clones, with 84% occurring only once. These data belong to a study of blood T cell repertoires in COVID-19. Study-level background: The United States, Italy and Spain supplied acute and convalescent COVID-19 samples. In each case, the material was cDNA or gDNA derived from T cells, B-cell-depleted T cells, or PBMCs.

The CDR3 sequence is 13 residues long. The germline V gene encodes CDR1 SNHLY and CDR2 FYNNEI. V gave up 6 bases and J gave up 10 bases, with 13 bases separating them. V is TRBV2 and J is TRBJ1-6; the D is unclear. The material sequenced was peripheral blood. This clonotype originated in a woman aged 55-70 years with acute or convalescent COVID-19. The CDR3 spells CASRPSGVSPLHF. CDR3 DNA: TGTGCCAGCAGACCTTCAGGCGTCTCACCCCTCCACTTT.